This passage covers 2 T cell receptor beta chains from one sample sequenced in a study of response to subunit inactivated influenza vaccine (dated by TCRdb to the late 2010s). Preparation of the library involved RT-PCR. TCRdb shows the sequencer as Illumina HiSeq 2500. Using fastp trimming at Q25 and MiXCR clonotype assembly, TCRdb reanalyzed the public sequencing data and kept in-frame beta chains. Identical CDR3 proteins give one entry, which carries the most common genes and DNA. This sample lists 600,000 to 700,000 distinct CDR3 sequences; 14% were detected once. The ten largest clones capture 7.5% to 9% of the sample. This specimen consisted of PBMCs from blood, obtained about 14 days before vaccination. Receptor source: a man in his fifties or sixties who received an inactivated influenza vaccine. Donor details come from another sample of the same person, matched by shared clones.

The chain links TRBV18 to TRBJ1-1; D gene uncertain. V gave up 2 bases and J gave up 6 bases, with 10 bases separating them. The CDR3 length is 13 residues. Germline V lookup: CDR1 KGHSH, CDR2 LQKENI. CDR3 region: CASSPGPGAEAFF. DNA for the CDR3: TGTGCCAGCTCACCAGGGCCAGGCGCTGAAGCTTTCTTT.

This clonotype appeared a few times. The chain is built from TRBV10-3 and TRBJ1-3; no definite D call. There are 12 residues in the CDR3. V was shortened by 10 bases and J by 1 base, with 8 bases between the two germline ends. The V gene's germline CDR1 is ENHRY and CDR2 SYGVKD. The CDR3: CASEGSGNTIYF. CDR3 coding DNA: TGTGCCAGCGAGGGTTCTGGAAACACCATATATTTT.